This entry lists 26 T cell receptor beta chains sequenced from one sample in a study of molecular identifiers for immune sequencing clone quantification (dated by TCRdb to 2016 to 2019). Receptor amplification or capture employed PCR. The sequencer was a NextSeq 500. TCRdb reanalyzed the raw reads on its own, using fastp at Q25 for trimming and MiXCR for clone calling, and kept in-frame beta chains. Records with the same CDR3 protein are collapsed into one entry carrying the most frequent genes and DNA. The sample has nearly 650,000 distinct CDR3 sequences on record, around 25% of them singletons. The ten largest clones add up to roughly 0.83% of the sample. Sequencing was carried out using naive CD8+ T cells from blood, with Jurkat cell RNA spiked in. What this sample's cell subset or site label stands for: FACS-sorted CD8+CD4-CCR7+CD45RA+ naive T cells. The receptors stem from a human donor in good health. Some libraries in this study had Jurkat cell RNA spiked in.

This clonotype has more than one count but fewer than ten. The chain is built from TRBV7-9 and TRBJ2-5, with 7 bases identical to TRBD2. The trim removed 5 bases at V and 4 bases at J, leaving 7 bases unmatched. The CDR3 is 14 residues long. Germline values: CDR1 SEHNR, CDR2 FQNEAQ (reference sequence). This CDR3 is CASSRGGGVETQYF. The CDR3 bases are TGTGCCAGCAGCCGCGGCGGGGGTGTAGAGACCCAGTACTTC.

This clonotype was observed at least ten times. The chain employs TRBV5-4 and TRBJ2-5; tentatively, D is TRBD2 (5 bases). The germline gives CDR1 SGHNT, CDR2 YYREEE (reference sequence). The CDR3 spans 14 residues. The V end was cut by 2 bases, the J end by 2 bases, with 10 bases between. The CDR3 DNA reads TGTGCCAGCAGCTTTAAGGACTTACAAGAGACCCAGTACTTC. Encoded protein: CASSFKDLQETQYF.

The sample holds a few counts of this clonotype. The genes are TRBV10-3 and TRBJ1-1; possible D gene TRBD1, 5 bases. CDR1 is ENHRY, CDR2 SYGVKD, per germline. This CDR3 is 16 amino acids long. V lost 7 bases, J lost 0 bases, and 18 bases lay in between. The DNA for the CDR3 is TGTGCCATCAAGTGGGATGGGACGGAGATGAACACTGAAGCTTTCTTT. It is translated as CAIKWDGTEMNTEAFF.

About this clonotype itself: Its ends do not fully match the called genes, so a read error is possible. The chain is built from TRBV5-6 and TRBJ2-3; 7 bases line up with TRBD2. The germline V gene encodes CDR1 SGHDT and CDR2 YYEEEE. The CDR3 runs to 13 residues. In nucleotides, the CDR3 is TGTGCCAGCAGCTTGGGTGGACGGGGGGACTCCAATTTT. Its protein is CASSLGGRGDSNF.

V gene TRBV7-9 combines with J gene TRBJ2-7; maybe TRBD1 (6 bases). The CDR3 is 17 residues long. CDR1 and CDR2 from the germline V gene are SEHNR and FQNEAQ (reference sequence). The germline V and J ends were trimmed by 1 base and 4 bases, with 20 bases remaining between them. The CDR3 sequence is CASSLDFKAGAVYEQYF. DNA for the CDR3: TGTGCCAGCAGCTTAGACTTTAAGGCAGGGGCGGTATACGAGCAGTACTTC. The variable domain in full, with the rest retrieved from reference TRBV7-9 and TRBJ2-7, is DTGVSQNPRHKITKRGQNVTFRCDPISEHNRLYWYRQTLGQGPEFLTYFQNEAQLEKSRLLSDRFSAERPKGSFSTLEIQRTEQGDSAMYLCASSLDFKAGAVYEQYFGPGTRLTVT.

This clonotype was observed at least ten times. The gene calls are TRBV14 and TRBJ2-3; TRBD2 aligns across 8 bases. Looked up from germline, CDR1 is SGHDN and CDR2 is FVKESK. V was pared by 1 base and J by 0 bases, with 0 bases of the junction left unmatched. CDR3 length equals 15 residues. CDR3 sequence reads: CASSQVAGSTDTQYF. CDR3 in DNA: TGTGCCAGCAGCCAAGTAGCGGGAAGCACAGATACGCAGTATTTT.

The table lists this clonotype with many counts. The chain has TRBV27 and TRBJ2-5, with a weak D call TRBD2 (6 bases). Germline lookup yields CDR1 MNHEY and CDR2 SMNVEV (reference sequence). V lost 2 bases and J lost 4, with 11 bases in between. The CDR3 is 14 amino acids. The CDR3 spells CASSLRGGLETQYF. DNA of the CDR3: TGTGCCAGCAGTTTACGGGGAGGACTAGAGACCCAGTACTTC.

The chain employs TRBV9 and TRBJ1-6, with 7 bases aligning to TRBD1. J gave up 14 bases and V 3 bases, and 14 bases lay outside the gene matches. Germline V gives CDR1 SGDLS, CDR2 YYNGEE. The CDR3 extends over 15 amino acids. The CDR3 DNA sequence: TGTGCCAGCAGCGATGACAGGGAGAACCTCCCGGCCCTCCACTTT. This sequence encodes CASSDDRENLPALHF.

The V gene is TRBV11-2, the J gene TRBJ2-1; D is tentatively TRBD1 or TRBD2 (7 bases each). The CDR3 is 17 residues long. Per germline, CDR1 SGHAT and CDR2 FQNNGV. Deletions cut 1 base from V and 3 bases from J, with 16 bases between. CDR3 protein: CASSLGGGGRGYNEQFF. The DNA of the CDR3 is TGTGCCAGCAGCTTAGGAGGGGGCGGGAGAGGCTACAATGAGCAGTTCTTC.

The gene calls are TRBV4-1 and TRBJ2-2; D gene uncertain. CDR1 and CDR2 (germline): MGHRA, YSYEKL. The CDR3 has 14 residues. V was clipped by 0 bases and J by 4 bases, with 6 bases between them. CDR3 sequence: CASSQEGSTGELFF. Written as DNA, the CDR3 is TGCGCCAGCAGCCAAGAGGGTAGCACCGGGGAGCTGTTTTTT.

This clonotype was found many times. V and J are TRBV30 and TRBJ2-1; D not certain. The CDR3 loop spans 11 amino acids. Trimming took 2 bases from V and 8 from J, leaving 7 bases between them. Germline CDR1 reads GTSNPN; CDR2 reads SVGIG (reference sequence). Here the CDR3 DNA reads TGTGCCTGGAGTAAGGGCGATGAGCAGTTCTTC. It specifies CAWSKGDEQFF.

This chain uses TRBV7-2 with TRBJ1-4; 8 positions agree with TRBD1. The CDR3 has 16 residues. Trimming at V came to 5 bases and at J to 0 bases, leaving 5 bases not matched to a gene. The germline gives CDR1 SGHTA, CDR2 FQGNSA. CDR3 sequence (DNA): TGTGCCAGCAGCCGAGACAGGGGCTCAACTAATGAAAAACTGTTTTTT. Protein: CASSRDRGSTNEKLFF.

This clonotype was picked up many times. The rearrangement joins TRBV7-9 to TRBJ2-2, with D perhaps TRBD1 or TRBD2 (5 bases each). Germline loops: CDR1 SEHNR, CDR2 FQNEAQ (reference sequence). V was cut by 5 bases and J by 6 bases, with 13 bases left in between. The CDR3 is made up of 14 amino acids. Written as DNA, the CDR3 is TGTGCCAGCAGCCCCAGGGAGAGCGCCGGGGAGCTGTTTTTT. Translation gives CASSPRESAGELFF.

The V call is TRBV20-1, the J call TRBJ2-6; 11 positions match TRBD2. The J segment lost 0 bases and the V segment lost 3 bases, leaving 19 bases of the junction unmatched. CDR1 and CDR2 from the germline V gene are DFQATT and SNEGSKA (reference sequence). This CDR3 is built from 22 residues. CDR3 protein: CSARTSGKRYGSYYSGANVLTF. In DNA form, the CDR3 reads TGCAGTGCTAGGACTAGCGGGAAGAGATATGGTTCTTACTACTCTGGGGCCAACGTCCTGACTTTC.

Turning to this clonotype: A read error may account for a junction end that differs from germline. V is TRBV12-5 and J is TRBJ2-7; D tentatively fits TRBD1 or TRBD2 (5 bases each). Germline-derived CDR1 and CDR2 are LGHNT and FRNRAP. The length of the CDR3 is 15 residues. The CDR3 loop reads CVSGPPGTVAYEQYF. DNA of the CDR3: TGTGTTAGTGGCCCCCCCGGGACGGTAGCCTACGAGCAGTACTTC. Full variable domain (remainder filled in from reference TRBV12-5 and TRBJ2-7): DARVTQTPRHKVTEMGQEVTMRCQPILGHNTVFWYRQTMMQGLELLAYFRNRAPLDDSGMPKDRFSAEMPDATLATLKIQPSEPRDSAVYFCVSGPPGTVAYEQYFGPGTRLTVT.

The sample holds many counts of this clonotype. The V gene is TRBV7-9, the J gene TRBJ1-1; 9 nucleotides match TRBD1. Per the germline V gene, CDR1 is SEHNR and CDR2 is FQNEAQ (reference sequence). V shed 1 base, J shed 5 bases, and the junction held 11 bases outside the gene matches. The CDR3 sequence is 17 residues long. This CDR3 is CASSLGFGTGPETEAFF. The CDR3, as DNA: TGTGCCAGCAGCTTAGGTTTCGGGACAGGGCCGGAGACTGAAGCTTTCTTT.

Comments on this clonotype: A read error is possible here, since a much larger clone lies one base away. The chain uses TRBV6-6 and TRBJ2-3; TRBD2 agrees at 9 bases. Germline V gene sequence: CDR1 MNHNY, CDR2 SVGAGI (reference sequence). The CDR3 has 16 residues. For the CDR3, the DNA is TGTGCCAGCAGTTACCTAATAGCGGGGGTCACAGGTACGCAGTATTTT. This codes for CASSYLIAGVTGTQYF.

In this sample, this clonotype turned up a few times. This chain uses TRBV30 with TRBJ2-7; tentatively, D is TRBD1 (6 bases). The CDR3 runs 13 residues. Per the germline V gene, CDR1 is GTSNPN and CDR2 is SVGIG (reference sequence). The ends were cut back, 5 bases at V and 0 bases at J, with 11 bases in the middle. The CDR3: CAWEDRNSYEQYF. The CDR3 bases are TGTGCCTGGGAGGACAGAAACTCCTACGAGCAGTACTTC.

This clonotype was recorded many times. The V gene is TRBV14, the J gene TRBJ1-5, with D tentatively TRBD1 (6 bases). The CDR3 spans 19 residues. Trimming removed 3 bases from V and 0 bases from J, with 21 bases in between. Germline CDR1 reads SGHDN; CDR2 reads FVKESK. CDR3 in DNA: TGTGCCAGCAGCCACCCCAGGGGAAACTTAAGGTTTAGCAATCAGCCCCAGCATTTT. It yields the protein CASSHPRGNLRFSNQPQHF.

Regarding this clonotype: Relative to the germline gene, one junction end is altered; a read error may explain this. V usage is TRBV5-1 and J usage is TRBJ2-7; 10 bases are shared with TRBD1. Germline V gene sequence: CDR1 SGHRS, CDR2 YFSETQ. The CDR3 runs 14 residues. DNA for the CDR3: TGCGCCAGCAGCTTGGGGACAGGGGGTGGCGAGCGGTACTTC. Its translation: CASSLGTGGGERYF. The whole variable domain, remainder taken from reference TRBV5-1 and TRBJ2-7, is KAGVTQTPRYLIKTRGQQVTLSCSPISGHRSVSWYQQTPGQGLQFLFEYFSETQRNKGNFPGRFSGRQFSNSRSEMNVSTLELGDSALYLCASSLGTGGGERYFGPGTRLTVT.

The V and J genes are TRBV7-9 and TRBJ2-7; unclear D gene. The V end lost 5 bases, the J end lost 0 bases, and 14 bases lay between the germline ends. Germline V gene lookup returns CDR1 SEHNR and CDR2 FQNEAQ (reference sequence). The CDR3 contains 15 residues. CDR3 residues: CASSPLQSSSYEQYF. As DNA, the CDR3 is TGTGCCAGCAGCCCCTTACAGTCCTCCTCCTACGAGCAGTACTTC.

For this clonotype: An end of the junction differs from the germline gene, which may be a read error. The chain combines TRBV4-3 with TRBJ2-1; D possibly uses TRBD1 or TRBD2 (5 bases each). Germline CDR1 LGHNA, CDR2 YSLEER. The CDR3 sequence is 15 residues long. CDR3 sequence (DNA): TGCGCCGGCAGCCAAGAAGGGACGCCATACAATGAGCAGTTCTTC. It encodes CAGSQEGTPYNEQFF.

This rearrangement joins TRBV27 to TRBJ1-2; D unclear. CDR1 is MNHEY and CDR2 is SMNVEV in the germline V gene (reference sequence). This CDR3 is 15 amino acids long. V lost 0 bases and J lost 1, with 9 bases in between. CDR3: CASSLSRTGNYGYTF. In DNA form, the CDR3 reads TGTGCCAGCAGTTTATCGCGGACCGGTAACTATGGCTACACCTTC.

This clonotype was seen ten or more times. The chain has TRBV4-3 and TRBJ2-3, with no clear D. V lost 1 base, J lost 6 bases, and 17 bases lay in between. CDR3 length: 16 residues. Germline V gene data show CDR1 as LGHNA and CDR2 as YSLEER. The CDR3 region has the DNA TGCGCCAGCAGCCAAGTCCTTTTAGTTGTAGGCGATACGCAGTATTTT. Protein sequence: CASSQVLLVVGDTQYF.

The chain has TRBV18 and TRBJ1-1, with D unclear. The CDR3 contains 14 residues. The V and J ends lost 3 bases and 0 bases respectively, with 8 bases between them. Germline CDR1 reads KGHSH; CDR2 reads LQKENI. The CDR3 here is CASSPERVNTEAFF. DNA of the CDR3: TGTGCCAGCTCACCCGAGCGGGTGAACACTGAAGCTTTCTTT.

On this clonotype itself: This clone may be a read error of a much larger clone one base away. The gene calls are TRBV20-1 and TRBJ1-1; D is unresolved. With 1 base removed from V and 9 bases from J, the gap between germline ends came to 21 bases. Germline values: CDR1 DFQATT, CDR2 SNEGSKA (reference sequence). There are 15 residues in the CDR3. Here the CDR3 DNA reads TGCAGTGCTAGAGCTTTAGACCCTTCCGTCTCCCAAGCTTTCTTT. Protein product: CSARALDPSVSQAFF.